Detailed here is one T cell receptor (beta chain). One entry per CDR3 protein, without DNA, is what TCRdb gives after re-calling the 5' RACE reads. In total, the table holds some 600,000 distinct CDR3 sequences. Per the germline V gene, CDR1 is SQVTM and CDR2 is ANQGSEA. The CDR3 runs 13 residues. The data originate from a study of T cells expressing NK-cell markers. Study context: Seven sequenced donors out of eight were HCMV-seropositive, one seronegative.

The receptor comes from a man aged 18 to 35 in good health. The sequenced material came from blood T cells: a sorted CD56 or NKG2C T cell subset, CD4+ or CD8+ T cells, or bulk PBMC T cells (not recorded which). J is TRBJ2-7 and V is TRBV29-1. The CDR3 reads CSVGDRLSYEQYF.